The next 8 T cell receptor beta chains were all read from a single sample in a study of blood T cells in healthy people across ages. Combining a sample-barcoded 5' primer with a J-beta primer mix, a second PCR ran for about 7 to 11 cycles. TCRdb analysed the 5' RACE reads with MiXCR anew, one entry per CDR3 protein. The sample records about 560,000 distinct CDR3 sequences, around 27% being singletons. This sample also appeared in a second study, on T cells of mothers and their children.

The sample consisted of blood. These receptors were collected from a boy aged 2 to 10 in good health.

This clonotype was seen a handful of times. This rearrangement joins TRBV5-1 to TRBJ2-4; D could derive from TRBD1 or TRBD2 (5 bases each). There are 14 residues in the CDR3. The germline gives CDR1 SGHRS, CDR2 YFSETQ. V lost 0 bases, J lost 4 bases, and 8 bases lay in between. The CDR3 sequence: CASSLAWGKNIQYF. In DNA, the CDR3 is TGCGCCAGCAGCTTGGCTTGGGGGAAAAACATTCAGTACTTC. Full variable domain (missing parts from reference TRBV5-1 and TRBJ2-4): KAGVTQTPRYLIKTRGQQVTLSCSPISGHRSVSWYQQTPGQGLQFLFEYFSETQRNKGNFPGRFSGRQFSNSRSEMNVSTLELGDSALYLCASSLAWGKNIQYFGAGTRLSVL.

The chain recombines TRBV29-1 with TRBJ2-1; 7 nucleotides line up with TRBD2. J lost 6 bases, V lost 2 bases, and 10 bases had no gene match. CDR1 is SQVTM and CDR2 is ANQGSEA in the germline V gene. This CDR3 is built from 15 residues. The CDR3 DNA is TGCAGCGTTGAAACTCGGCTAGCGGAGATCAATGAGCAGTTCTTC. This encodes CSVETRLAEINEQFF.

The chain combines TRBV12-5 with TRBJ1-3; D is possibly TRBD1 (5 bases). This CDR3 has 14 amino acids. The V end was cut by 0 bases, the J end by 11 bases, with 14 bases between. Germline V gives CDR1 LGHNT, CDR2 FRNRAP. The CDR3 spells CASGLVLGDFAIYF. The DNA for the CDR3 is TGTGCTAGTGGTTTGGTACTGGGGGATTTCGCCATATATTTT.

This clonotype was counted a few times. The chain links TRBV20-1 to TRBJ2-5, with 7 nucleotides matching TRBD2. Germline CDR1 and CDR2: DFQATT and SNEGSKA (reference sequence). This CDR3 contains 17 residues. V lost 1 base to trimming and J lost 5 bases; unmatched junction nucleotides: 16. For the CDR3, the DNA is TGCAGTGCTAGAGGTCTCACAGCCGGACTAGGAGATGAGACCCAGTACTTC. This encodes CSARGLTAGLGDETQYF.

The chain links TRBV3-1 to TRBJ2-1; TRBD2 agrees at 11 bases. Per germline, CDR1 LGHDT and CDR2 YNNKEL (reference sequence). This CDR3 is built from 16 residues. Germline trimming cut 4 bases from V and 7 bases from J; bases unmatched to any gene: 9. The CDR3 is CASSPALAGARNEQFF. CDR3 DNA: TGTGCCAGCAGCCCCGCACTAGCGGGAGCTAGGAATGAGCAGTTCTTC.

The chain joins TRBV11-1 to TRBJ1-2; D uncertain. V lost 3 bases and J lost 5, with 10 bases in between. The CDR3 contains 13 residues. Germline loops: CDR1 SGHAT, CDR2 FQDESV (reference sequence). For the CDR3, the DNA is TGTGCCAGCAGCTTGAAAGGGCGATATGGCTACACCTTC. This gives the protein CASSLKGRYGYTF.

V is TRBV27 and J is TRBJ1-2; 9 bases match TRBD1. Germline V gene sequence: CDR1 MNHEY, CDR2 SMNVEV (reference sequence). J was trimmed by 7 bases and V by 6 bases; bases with no gene match: 6. The CDR3 is 13 residues long. The CDR3 DNA reads TGTGCCAGCAGCGTTGACAGGGGGGGTGGCTACACCTTC. It yields the protein CASSVDRGGGYTF.

This clonotype turned up a few times. V usage is TRBV19 and J usage is TRBJ1-2, with D possibly being TRBD1 (6 bases). The CDR3 is 14 amino acids. Germline V gene lookup returns CDR1 LNHDA and CDR2 SQIVND (reference sequence). V was cut by 3 bases and J by 2 bases, with 10 bases left in between. The CDR3 loop is CASSMSGVNYGYTF. CDR3 nucleotides: TGTGCCAGTAGTATGTCAGGGGTAAACTATGGCTACACCTTC. The full variable domain, with the rest looked up from reference TRBV19 and TRBJ1-2, is DGGITQSPKYLFRKEGQNVTLSCEQNLNHDAMYWYRQDPGQGLRLIYYSQIVNDFQKGDIAEGYSVSREKKESFPLTVTSAQKNPTAFYLCASSMSGVNYGYTFGSGTRLTVV.